These 30 T cell receptor beta chains came from one sample sequenced in a study of OX40 agonist ivuxolimab in advanced cancers. Clones were read by immunoSEQ multiplex PCR, and TCRdb kept only the in-frame ones, dropping some. The table shows approximately 160,000 clones, with approximately 94% occurring only once. This sample comprised CD4+ or CD8+ T cells sorted from blood, obtained in a trial of the OX40 agonist ivuxolimab. These TCRs come from an adult with an advanced solid tumor such as melanoma, head and neck, liver or kidney cancer.

In regard to this clone: Other nucleotide sequences from this sample produce the same CDR3. The genes are TRBV18 and TRBJ1-1; the D is unclear. This CDR3 has 12 residues. Trimming cost V 3 bases and J 4 bases, with 6 bases left between them. Germline CDR1 KGHSH, CDR2 LQKENI. The CDR3 sequence: CASSPLGTEAFF. CDR3 in DNA: TGTGCCAGCTCACCGTTGGGCACTGAAGCTTTCTTT.

There are a few counts of this clone. The chain uses TRBV19 and TRBJ2-2, with TRBD2 identical over 8 bases. Germline V gene data show CDR1 as LNHDA and CDR2 as SQIVND (reference sequence). The CDR3 covers 14 residues. V lost 5 bases, J lost 3 bases, and 2 bases stayed unmatched. As DNA, the CDR3 is TGTGCCAGTAGTGGCGGGGGGTACACCGGGGAGCTGTTTTTT. This gives the protein CASSGGGYTGELFF.

V and J are TRBV6-6 and TRBJ2-7; 8 nucleotides align to TRBD1. Looked up from germline, CDR1 is MNHNY and CDR2 is SVGAGI (reference sequence). V lost 5 bases and J lost 2; bases outside the gene matches: 8. CDR3 length equals 15 residues. CDR3 residues: CASSPAGGSTYEQYF. For the CDR3, the DNA is TGTGCCAGCAGTCCCGCAGGGGGCTCAACCTACGAGCAGTACTTC.

The chain is built from TRBV5-1 and TRBJ1-1; tentative D call: TRBD1 (5 bases). V shed 3 bases and J shed 1 base, with 13 bases lying between them. CDR1 and CDR2 from the germline V gene are SGHRS and YFSETQ. The CDR3 is made up of 15 amino acids. CDR3: CASSSPITGNTEAFF. Here the CDR3 DNA reads TGCGCCAGCAGCTCCCCAATTACAGGGAACACTGAAGCTTTCTTT.

The chain links TRBV7-2 to TRBJ1-2; D may be TRBD1 (5 bases). The length of the CDR3 is 14 residues. Germline V gives CDR1 SGHTA, CDR2 FQGNSA. Trimming cost V 5 bases and J 0 bases, with 10 bases left between them. CDR3 sequence reads: CASSARQPNYGYTF. For the CDR3, the DNA is TGTGCCAGCAGCGCCCGACAGCCTAACTATGGCTACACCTTC.

The chain recombines TRBV9 with TRBJ2-1, with D perhaps TRBD1 or TRBD2 (6 bases each). The CDR3 length is 17 residues. From germline, CDR1 is SGDLS and CDR2 YYNGEE. With 0 bases removed from V and 4 bases from J, the gap between germline ends came to 17 bases. CDR3 bases: TGTGCCAGCAGCGTAGACCCCTTAGGGGGGCATTACAATGAGCAGTTCTTC. This sequence encodes CASSVDPLGGHYNEQFF.

This clone was seen a single time. The chain combines TRBV28 with TRBJ1-5, with D perhaps matching TRBD1 (6 bases). V was pared by 9 bases and J by 5 bases, with 11 bases between. In germline, CDR1 is MDHEN, CDR2 SYDVKM. The CDR3 sequence is 12 residues long. In DNA, the CDR3 is TGTGCCAGTAGGACAGTCGATCAGCCCCAGCATTTT. Translation gives CASRTVDQPQHF.

The sample holds one count of this clone. V usage is TRBV4-1 and J usage is TRBJ1-1; the D is unclear. Germline V CDR1 and CDR2: MGHRA, YSYEKL. Between the trimmed V and J ends, which lost 1 base and 0 bases, there was a span of 9 bases. CDR3 length equals 15 residues. The CDR3 DNA reads TGCGCCAGCAGCCAAGGGGAGGAGGTGAACACTGAAGCTTTCTTT. Translated: CASSQGEEVNTEAFF.

The chain combines TRBV5-4 with TRBJ1-6, with 10 bases lining up with TRBD1. The CDR3 loop spans 16 amino acids. Germline-derived CDR1 and CDR2 are SGHNT and YYREEE (reference sequence). Trimming took 4 bases from V and 8 from J; bases not matched to a gene: 9. The CDR3 spells CASSTAKGQGYSPLHF. The CDR3 coding sequence is TGTGCCAGCAGCACTGCTAAGGGACAGGGGTATTCACCCCTCCACTTT.

The chain is built from TRBV19 and TRBJ1-4; no clear D gene. Between the trimmed V and J ends, which lost 5 bases and 4 bases, there was a span of 14 bases. Germline V gene data show CDR1 as LNHDA and CDR2 as SQIVND (reference sequence). The CDR3 is made up of 15 amino acids. The CDR3 is CASSPIRARNEKLFF. DNA of the CDR3: TGTGCCAGTAGTCCCATTAGGGCACGTAATGAAAAACTGTTTTTT.

This chain connects TRBV5-1 to TRBJ2-3; the match to TRBD2 covers 11 bases. The CDR3 is made up of 15 amino acids. Germline loops: CDR1 SGHRS, CDR2 YFSETQ. V trimming: 4 bases; J trimming: 5 bases; junction bases outside the gene matches: 6. The CDR3 protein is CASSELAGAGDTQYF. The CDR3 DNA sequence: TGCGCCAGCAGCGAACTAGCGGGGGCCGGAGATACGCAGTATTTT.

This chain links TRBV6-5 with TRBJ2-1; maybe TRBD2 (5 bases). CDR1 is MNHEY and CDR2 is SVGAGI in the germline V gene. The CDR3 sequence is 12 residues long. Trimming took 3 bases from V and 11 from J, leaving 11 bases between them. As DNA, the CDR3 is TGTGCCAGCAGTTATTTGGGAGACAAGCAGTTCTTC. It specifies CASSYLGDKQFF.

The V and J genes are TRBV7-3 and TRBJ1-3; 7 nucleotides align to TRBD1. This CDR3 comprises 14 residues. V dropped 4 bases and J dropped 4; count of bases not matched to a gene: 4. CDR1 is SGHTA and CDR2 is FQGTGA in the germline V gene. The CDR3 DNA is TGTGCCAGCAGCTCTCCGGGACAGGGAAACACCATATATTTT. Protein sequence: CASSSPGQGNTIYF.

The CDR3 DNA sequence: TGTGCCAGCAGTGAATCTTTTGGGCAGGCCTACGAGCAGTACTTC. Translation gives CASSESFGQAYEQYF. The chain combines TRBV2 with TRBJ2-7; the D is unclear. The germline gives CDR1 SNHLY, CDR2 FYNNEI. This CDR3 is built from 15 residues. V was cut by 2 bases and J by 2 bases, with 13 bases left in between.

This clone was picked up one time. This sequence joins TRBV9 and TRBJ2-4, with D uncertain. V shed 1 base and J shed 8 bases, with 10 bases lying between them. This CDR3 contains 13 residues. The germline V gene has CDR1 SGDLS and CDR2 YYNGEE. The CDR3, as DNA: TGTGCCAGCAGCGTATCGCCCGTAGACATTCAGTACTTC. Residues: CASSVSPVDIQYF.

The chain recombines TRBV30 with TRBJ1-4; no reliable D call. Per germline, CDR1 GTSNPN and CDR2 SVGIG (reference sequence). The CDR3 extends over 12 amino acids. V lost 6 bases, J lost 4 bases, and 9 bases lay in between. The CDR3 is CACLAVNEKLFF. DNA of the CDR3: TGTGCCTGTCTCGCCGTTAATGAAAAACTGTTTTTT.

This chain connects TRBV18 to TRBJ1-4, with D uncertain. The V end lost 2 bases, the J end lost 6 bases, and 1 base lay between the germline ends. Germline values: CDR1 KGHSH, CDR2 LQKENI. The CDR3 consists of 11 residues. CDR3 DNA sequence: TGTGCCAGCTCACCAGATGAAAAACTGTTTTTT. It codes for CASSPDEKLFF.

This chain links TRBV9 with TRBJ2-1; 7 bases agree with TRBD1. Germline V CDR1 and CDR2: SGDLS, YYNGEE. The CDR3 consists of 14 residues. Germline trimming cut 4 bases from V and 5 bases from J; bases unmatched to any gene: 6. The CDR3, as DNA: TGTGCCAGCAGCCTAGGGGGACAGAACAATGAGCAGTTCTTC. Its translation is CASSLGGQNNEQFF.

The chain has TRBV10-3 and TRBJ1-5; D remains unclear. The CDR3 extends over 15 amino acids. Germline V CDR1 and CDR2: ENHRY, SYGVKD. Trimming removed 3 bases at V and 6 bases at J, with 15 bases between. The CDR3: CAISEGGVIPQPQHF. The CDR3 nucleotides read TGTGCCATCAGTGAAGGTGGGGTAATCCCTCAGCCCCAGCATTTT.

The chain combines TRBV19 with TRBJ1-4; D unclear. Looked up from germline, CDR1 is LNHDA and CDR2 is SQIVND (reference sequence). V was cut by 3 bases and J by 3 bases, with 11 bases left in between. CDR3 size: 15 residues. The CDR3 nucleotides read TGTGCCAGTAGTATCCAGCGGTCTTCTAATGAAAAACTGTTTTTT. It is translated as CASSIQRSSNEKLFF. Supplemented by reference TRBV19 and TRBJ1-4, the full variable domain reads DGGITQSPKYLFRKEGQNVTLSCEQNLNHDAMYWYRQDPGQGLRLIYYSQIVNDFQKGDIAEGYSVSREKKESFPLTVTSAQKNPTAFYLCASSIQRSSNEKLFFGSGTQLSVL.

V is TRBV27 and J is TRBJ1-4, with TRBD1 matching over 8 bases. CDR3 size: 12 residues. CDR1 MNHEY and CDR2 SMNVEV come from the germline V gene (reference sequence). The trim removed 5 bases at V and 15 bases at J, leaving 8 bases unmatched. The CDR3 sequence is CASSIRRTGLFF. The CDR3 DNA is TGTGCCAGCAGTATTAGGCGGACAGGGTTGTTTTTT. Filled out from reference TRBV27 and TRBJ1-4, the complete variable domain reads EAQVTQNPRYLITVTGKKLTVTCSQNMNHEYMSWYRQDPGLGLRQIYYSMNVEVTDKGDVPEGYKVSRKEKRNFPLILESPSPNQTSLYFCASSIRRTGLFFGSGTQLSVL.

The CDR3 DNA reads TGTGCCAGTAGTAGCGGGAGCGCGGGTCCTCCCCGAGGGCTGTTTTTT. Translated, it gives CASSSGSAGPPRGLFF. This sequence joins TRBV19 and TRBJ2-2; 7 nucleotides align to TRBD2. The length of the CDR3 is 16 residues. With 4 bases clipped from V and 13 bases from J, the junction kept 18 bases outside the gene matches. Germline V gives CDR1 LNHDA, CDR2 SQIVND (reference sequence).

The rearrangement joins TRBV4-3 to TRBJ1-1; TRBD1 aligns across 7 bases. CDR3 length: 14 residues. CDR1 and CDR2 from the germline V gene are LGHNA and YSLEER. V shed 6 bases and J 2 bases; nucleotides not matched to a gene: 6. This chain's CDR3 is CASSWDRTNTEAFF. Written as DNA, the CDR3 is TGCGCCAGCAGTTGGGACAGAACAAACACTGAAGCTTTCTTT.

This chain links TRBV6-6 with TRBJ1-1, with 8 bases that match TRBD1. Germline trimming cut 8 bases from V and 0 bases from J; bases unmatched to any gene: 8. CDR3 length: 15 amino acids. Germline assignment: CDR1 MNHNY and CDR2 SVGAGI (reference sequence). Here the CDR3 reads CASHRGQGMNTEAFF. The CDR3 DNA sequence: TGTGCCAGCCACAGAGGACAGGGCATGAACACTGAAGCTTTCTTT.

The V call is TRBV5-4, the J call TRBJ2-5, with 8 nucleotides matching TRBD2. Per germline, CDR1 SGHNT and CDR2 YYREEE (reference sequence). Germline trimming cut 3 bases from V and 2 bases from J; bases unmatched to any gene: 3. The CDR3 sequence is 14 residues long. CDR3 coding DNA: TGTGCCAGCAGCTCAGCGGGGGCTCAAGAGACCCAGTACTTC. Amino acid sequence: CASSSAGAQETQYF.

V usage is TRBV5-4 and J usage is TRBJ2-3; the match to TRBD2 covers 10 bases. The CDR3 covers 19 residues. The J segment lost 0 bases and the V segment lost 0 bases, leaving 10 bases of the junction unmatched. Germline CDR1 is SGHNT and CDR2 is YYREEE (reference sequence). Here the CDR3 reads CASSLVSSGRAFSTDTQYF. In DNA, the CDR3 is TGTGCCAGCAGCTTGGTGTCCAGCGGGAGGGCCTTTAGCACAGATACGCAGTATTTT.

CDR3 sequence reads: CASSLGRTGVNTEAFF. In nucleotides, the CDR3 is TGTGCCAGCAGCTTAGGTAGGACAGGTGTGAACACTGAAGCTTTCTTT. The chain recombines TRBV7-9 with TRBJ1-1, with TRBD1 matching 7 bases. The CDR3 spans 16 residues. Germline CDR1 is SEHNR and CDR2 is FQNEAQ (reference sequence). V shed 1 base and J 0 bases; nucleotides not matched to a gene: 5.

The chain links TRBV7-7 to TRBJ2-5; D may be TRBD1 or TRBD2 (6 bases each). Between the trimmed V and J ends, which lost 1 base and 0 bases, there was a span of 15 bases. From germline, CDR1 is SSHAT and CDR2 FNYEAQ (reference sequence). The length of the CDR3 is 17 residues. CDR3 in amino acids: CASSLGVGGLNQETQYF. The DNA for the CDR3 is TGTGCCAGCAGCTTAGGTGTTGGGGGGCTTAACCAAGAGACCCAGTACTTC.

The J gene is TRBJ1-6, the V gene TRBV19, with D hard to call. The CDR3 sequence is 15 residues long. V was trimmed by 3 bases and J by 5 bases, leaving 11 bases between them. CDR1 and CDR2 from the germline V gene are LNHDA and SQIVND (reference sequence). The CDR3 loop is CASSMGRVDNSPLHF. The CDR3 bases are TGTGCCAGTAGTATGGGGAGGGTTGATAATTCACCCCTCCACTTT.

The chain recombines TRBV10-3 with TRBJ2-2; D possibly corresponds to TRBD1 (6 bases). Germline V lookup: CDR1 ENHRY, CDR2 SYGVKD. V was clipped by 3 bases and J by 0 bases, with 8 bases between them. The CDR3 spans 15 residues. The CDR3 is CAISDKGANTGELFF. The DNA for the CDR3 is TGTGCCATCAGTGATAAGGGGGCGAACACCGGGGAGCTGTTTTTT.